Listed below are T cell receptor beta chains from one sample, sequenced in a study of CD4 T cells in relation to SARS-CoV-2 and coronaviruses. The antigens for these receptors are not known. Only in-frame clones appear in the TCRdb table, and some are missing; sequencing was by immunoSEQ multiplex PCR. Among almost 20,000 clones, roughly four fifths were seen once, and the ten largest hold 20% to 25%. The source material was CD4+ T cells from PBMCs, cultured in vitro. The source of these receptors is a human donor in good health. Each CDR3 is given with its conserved first and last residue. Each record gives: D gene, V gene, J gene, clone size, CDR3 DNA, CDR3 protein. The D gene is left open where the match is weak. Size is stated for part of the rows, as once, few or many counts, or as a class when the clone is expanded.

NA	TRBV5-5	TRBJ1-1	NA	TGTGCCAGCAGCTTGACTAACACTGAAGCTTTCTTT	CASSLTNTEAFF
NA	TRBV6-5	TRBJ2-7	once	TGTGCCAGCAGTTACTCAGGCCAGTACGAGCAGTACTTC	CASSYSGQYEQYF
NA	TRBV2	TRBJ2-2	NA	TGTGCCAGCAGTGAACGGCATTCTACCGGGGAGCTGTTTTTT	CASSERHSTGELFF
TRBD2	TRBV7-2	TRBJ2-3	NA	TGTGCCAGCAGCCCTACTAGCGGGGGGGGCACAGATACGCAGTATTTT	CASSPTSGGGTDTQYF
NA	TRBV6-5	TRBJ1-2	NA	TGTGCCAGCAGTTCGCCAGGGAAACATGACTATGGCTACACCTTC	CASSSPGKHDYGYTF
NA	TRBV12-3/TRBV12-4	TRBJ1-4	NA	TGTGCCAGCAGTTTAAAACGGAAACTGTTTTTT	CASSLKRKLFF
NA	TRBV5-1	TRBJ1-6	once	TGCGCCAGCAGCTTGGGCAATAGGGCCTCGGGTTCACCCCTCCACTTT	CASSLGNRASGSPLHF
TRBD1	TRBV4-3	TRBJ1-3	NA	TGCGCCAGCAGCCGCTCGACAGGGATGAGCGGAAACACCATATATTTT	CASSRSTGMSGNTIYF
TRBD1	TRBV6-2/TRBV6-3	TRBJ1-6	few	TGTGCCAGCAGTAAGCCCGGGGACAGCTCCTATAATTCACCCCTCCACTTT	CASSKPGDSSYNSPLHF
TRBD1	TRBV30	TRBJ2-3	NA	TGTGCCTGGAATCCCGACAGGGTATCAACAGATACGCAGTATTTT	CAWNPDRVSTDTQYF
TRBD1	TRBV5-6	TRBJ1-2	NA	TGTGCCAGCAGCCAACGGGGGACAGGGGCGATTGGCTACACCTTC	CASSQRGTGAIGYTF
NA	TRBV7-9	TRBJ2-1	few	TGTGCCAGCAGCTTCCGTGGCAATGAGCAGTTCTTC	CASSFRGNEQFF
NA	TRBV7-2	TRBJ1-5	NA	TGTGCCAGCAGCTCGGACAGACCGAATCAGCCCCAGCATTTT	CASSSDRPNQPQHF
NA	TRBV5-1	TRBJ2-1	once	TGCGCCAGCAGCTTGATCGGCGACAGTTACAATGAGCAGTTCTTC	CASSLIGDSYNEQFF
NA	TRBV18	TRBJ1-6	NA	TGTGCCAGCTCGCTTGGAGACAGTTATTCACCCCTCCACTTT	CASSLGDSYSPLHF
NA	TRBV5-4	TRBJ1-4	NA	TGTGCCAGCAGCCCTACAGGCGCAACTAATGAAAAACTGTTTTTT	CASSPTGATNEKLFF
NA	TRBV18	TRBJ2-1	NA	TGTGCCAGCTCACGTCCACAGCATGAGCAGTTCTTC	CASSRPQHEQFF
TRBD2	TRBV7-3	TRBJ2-1	NA	TGTGCCAGCAGCCGGGGGGTTAACAATGAGCAGTTCTTC	CASSRGVNNEQFF
NA	TRBV7-2	TRBJ1-2	NA	TGTGCCAGCAGCTTGGACGGGCTGTCTAACTATGGCTACACCTTC	CASSLDGLSNYGYTF
TRBD1	TRBV11-3	TRBJ2-2	once	TGTGCCAGCAGCCCTAATCCGGGACAGCTGACCGGGGAGCTGTTTTTT	CASSPNPGQLTGELFF
NA	TRBV6-5	TRBJ1-4	NA	TGTGCCAGCAGTTTCAACTGGGAAGACGAAAAACTGTTTTTT	CASSFNWEDEKLFF
NA	TRBV2	TRBJ2-1	NA	TGTGCCAGCAGTGAACGGGAGTTCCCTAATGAGCAGTTCTTC	CASSEREFPNEQFF